Described below is a single T cell receptor (beta chain) sequence and its context. Its antigen has not been determined. No clone much larger than this one lies a single base away; base qualities are absent. The entry originates in a study of early T cells in non-severe SARS-CoV-2 infection (dated by TCRdb to about 2021). The study in broad terms: Bulk RNA from unsorted whole blood was used for TCR sequencing, so alpha and beta chains could not be paired. Overall study outcomes, separate from this receptor: VDJdb matching was skewed toward anti-spike CD8 responses and likely underestimated virus-specific expansions, missing private and CD4 specificities.

This was a case-control study nested in a cohort of healthcare workers in London, UK, who had nasopharyngeal swab PCR tests and blood samples taken every week. Healthcare workers were recruited between 23 and 31 March 2020, during the week of the UK lockdown, and were followed weekly for up to about 15 weeks. Libraries came from 5' RACE. The instrument given in TCRdb is NextSeq 500. The TCR library protocol attached unique molecular identifiers to individual cDNA molecules to correct for sequencing error and PCR bias. Both TCR alpha and beta chains were sequenced, and tight co-correlation was observed between alpha and beta sequence abundances in each sample. On the authors' methods: Decombinator V4 was used to perform V gene, J gene and CDR3 annotation of TCR sequences. Expanded TCRs were defined as changing significantly between any two time points under a Poisson model with p below 0.0001. Abundances of TCRs were expressed as counts per million after normalisation to the total number of TCRs sequenced in each sample. TRAV1-2 paired with TRAJ12, TRAJ20 or TRAJ33 defined MAIT TCRs, while TRAV10 paired with TRAJ18 defined iNKT TCRs. A search of VDJdb, accessed on 1 November 2021, was run for TCRs annotated to CMV, EBV and SARS-CoV-2, with TCRs annotated for multiple antigens excluded. TCRdb took the public reads, trimmed them with fastp at Q25, ran MiXCR for clone calling and kept in-frame beta chains. Rows merge per CDR3 protein into single entries with the most common DNA and genes. The V and J calls were determined by TCRdb, not by the authors. The sample data list some 80,000 distinct CDR3 sequences, and roughly 15% of these were observed just once. In total, the top ten clones hold approximately 1.3% of the sample.

Trimmed from V: 2 bases; trimmed from J: 4 bases; junction bases lacking a gene match: 13. The CDR3 goes from the cysteine to the phenylalanine over 17 residues. Only the CDR3 part of the read is kept: 51 bases, read in frame from the first base. The germline V gene encodes CDR1 MNHEY and CDR2 SMNVEV (reference sequence). Source material: whole blood. The chain couples TRBV27 to TRBJ1-2; 7 nucleotides in the junction match TRBD1. This sequence originates from an adult who was a healthcare worker with PCR-confirmed SARS-CoV-2 infection or an uninfected control (not recorded which). The DNA is TGTGCCAGCAGTTTACGGCTAGGGACAGTGCAGGGCTATGGCTACACCTTC. It translates as CASSLRLGTVQGYGYTF.